This T cell receptor beta chain emerged from a study of cytomegalovirus exposure and HLA in healthy donors. This CDR3 has 13 residues. Germline V lookup: CDR1 SQVTM, CDR2 ANQGSEA. As for this clone: The junction departs from the called germline gene at one end, perhaps through a read error.

Profiled with immunoSEQ multiplex PCR; TCRdb holds only in-frame clones, not every one. This sample has around 200,000 clones, with approximately 84% found just once. Sequenced: PBMCs. The receptor's source is a woman younger than 30 in good health and CMV-seropositive. This chain uses TRBV29-1 with TRBJ1-1; no clear D. This CDR3 reads CSVEDRVRTGAFF. As DNA, the CDR3 is TGCAGCGTTGAAGATCGGGTAAGGACTGGAGCTTTCTTT.